A selection of T cell receptor beta chains follows, all from one sample in a study of beta chain features in type 1 diabetes. The repertoire was sequenced with immunoSEQ multiplex PCR; TCRdb's copy has only in-frame clones and lacks some. The table lists hundreds of thousands of clones, around 15% of them singletons. Input material: naive CD4+ T cells from blood. These receptors were collected from a man aged 18-30 years with type 1 diabetes. Each CDR3 is given with its conserved first and last residue. The order of the fields is V gene, clone size, D gene, J gene, CDR3 protein. The D gene is left open where the match is weak. Expanded clones are given a class, and other clones once, few, many or no size at all.

TRBV7-9,NA,NA,TRBJ1-1,CAISQAGTEAFF
TRBV28,few,TRBD2,TRBJ2-6,CASSFPGGSGANVLTF
TRBV6-1,NA,NA,TRBJ2-1,CASSDNPGSSYNEQFF
TRBV5-1,NA,NA,TRBJ2-5,CASRAPSQETQYF
TRBV19,NA,NA,TRBJ1-1,CASSGWGGGTEAFF
TRBV4-2,NA,TRBD1,TRBJ2-2,CASSQGPRGWGQGSPGTGELFF
TRBV7-9,NA,NA,TRBJ1-1,CASSLLQGNTEAFF
TRBV20-1,few,NA,TRBJ2-3,CSAGPGHTQYF
TRBV6-5,NA,NA,TRBJ2-7,CASSYGQGERQYF
TRBV18,NA,NA,TRBJ1-1,CASSPQAANTEAFF
TRBV10-3,few,TRBD2,TRBJ2-1,CAITERDPSYNEQFF
TRBV7-2,few,NA,TRBJ2-5,CASSLVASGWETQYF
TRBV11-2,NA,NA,TRBJ1-2,CASSLELYGYTF
TRBV30,few,NA,TRBJ1-1,CAWSTLNSAFF
TRBV5-1,few,NA,TRBJ2-5,CASSLMWPYQETQYF
TRBV7-2,NA,TRBD2,TRBJ2-7,CASSATSGRSPEQYF
TRBV2,NA,NA,TRBJ2-1,CASSPTTAYNEQFF
TRBV18,NA,NA,TRBJ1-2,CASSQGQPFYGYTF
TRBV30,few,NA,TRBJ2-3,CAWSTPWGVTTDTQYF
TRBV27,NA,NA,TRBJ2-6,CASSLSLYTSGANVLTF
TRBV30,NA,NA,TRBJ2-7,CAWSQGGAEQYF
TRBV30,few,NA,TRBJ2-7,CAWSVMVDYSYEQYF
TRBV5-1,few,NA,TRBJ1-1,CASSLPFGNTEAFF
TRBV18,few,NA,TRBJ2-2,CASSPLQDSTGELFF
TRBV29-1,few,TRBD2,TRBJ2-3,CSVASGRADTQYF
TRBV7-2,NA,NA,TRBJ2-2,CASSLVLNTGELFF
TRBV4-3,NA,NA,TRBJ2-6,CASSQGTDSGANVLTF
TRBV5-1,NA,TRBD2,TRBJ2-7,CASSLGTSHAYEQYF
TRBV19,NA,TRBD1,TRBJ2-4,CASSIDRVDIQYF
TRBV7-3,NA,NA,TRBJ1-3,CASSPGPTGNTIYF
TRBV5-1,few,NA,TRBJ2-3,CASSSLQGTSDTQYF
TRBV7-2,NA,NA,TRBJ2-2,CASSGTPNTGELFF